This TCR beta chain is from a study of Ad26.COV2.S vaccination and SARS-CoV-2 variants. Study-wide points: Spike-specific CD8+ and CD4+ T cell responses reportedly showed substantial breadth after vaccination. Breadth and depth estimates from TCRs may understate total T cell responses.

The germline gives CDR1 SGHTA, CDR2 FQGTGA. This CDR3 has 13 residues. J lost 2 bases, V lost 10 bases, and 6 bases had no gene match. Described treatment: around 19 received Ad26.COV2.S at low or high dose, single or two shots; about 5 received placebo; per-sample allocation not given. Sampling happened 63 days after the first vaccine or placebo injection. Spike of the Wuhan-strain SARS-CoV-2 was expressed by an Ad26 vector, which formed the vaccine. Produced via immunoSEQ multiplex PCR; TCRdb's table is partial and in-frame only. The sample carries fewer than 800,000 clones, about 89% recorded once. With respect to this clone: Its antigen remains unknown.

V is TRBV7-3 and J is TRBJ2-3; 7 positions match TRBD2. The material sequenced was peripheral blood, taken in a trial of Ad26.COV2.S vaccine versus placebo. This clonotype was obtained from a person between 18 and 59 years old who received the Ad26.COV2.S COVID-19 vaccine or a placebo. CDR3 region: CATAAGITDTQYF. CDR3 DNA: TGTGCCACCGCAGCGGGGATCACAGATACGCAGTATTTT.